These 16 T cell receptor beta chains came from one sample sequenced in a study of cytomegalovirus exposure and HLA in healthy donors. Data came from immunoSEQ multiplex PCR; TCRdb stores just in-frame clones and leaves some out. The sample contains 120,000 or so clones, approximately 88% of which appear only once. The material sequenced was PBMCs. The receptors originated from a woman aged 25 to 39 in good health and CMV-seropositive.

The chain combines TRBV27 with TRBJ1-3; 7 bases are a match to TRBD1. V was clipped by 6 bases and J by 2 bases; unmatched bases: 4. This CDR3 contains 14 residues. CDR1 is MNHEY, CDR2 SMNVEV, per germline (reference sequence). CDR3 loop: CASRQGFAGNTIYF. Here the CDR3 DNA reads TGTGCCAGCAGACAGGGGTTTGCTGGAAACACCATATATTTT.

The chain couples TRBV19 to TRBJ1-5; TRBD1 might be the D (5 bases). Germline-derived CDR1 and CDR2 are LNHDA and SQIVND (reference sequence). The V end was cut by 7 bases, the J end by 4 bases, with 11 bases between. The CDR3 is 13 amino acids. The CDR3 sequence is CASKPGTNQPQHF. CDR3 nucleotides: TGTGCCAGTAAACCAGGGACTAATCAGCCCCAGCATTTT.

The chain joins TRBV4-3 to TRBJ2-2; 10 bases are shared with TRBD2. The CDR3 length is 18 residues. The trim removed 0 bases at V and 7 bases at J, leaving 11 bases unmatched. The V gene's germline CDR1 is LGHNA and CDR2 YSLEER. The CDR3 DNA follows: TGCGCCAGCAGCCAAGATAAGGGAGCGGGAGGGTTCGGCGGGGAGCTGTTTTTT. Amino acid sequence: CASSQDKGAGGFGGELFF.

The CDR3 region has the DNA TGTGCCAGCAGCCCAACCTTAGGAACCAGGGGGCGAAACACCATATATTTT. Protein sequence: CASSPTLGTRGRNTIYF. The chain has TRBV7-6 and TRBJ1-3; TRBD1 matches 8 bases. The V segment lost 5 bases and the J segment 5 bases; nucleotides outside the gene matches: 14. CDR1 and CDR2 (germline): SGHVS, FNYEAQ. The CDR3 totals 17 residues.

V usage is TRBV27 and J usage is TRBJ1-2, with D perhaps matching TRBD1 (6 bases). CDR1 is MNHEY and CDR2 is SMNVEV in the germline V gene (reference sequence). Trimming pared 4 bases from V and 5 bases from J, leaving 11 bases between. The CDR3 sequence is 13 residues long. The CDR3 coding sequence is TGTGCCAGCAGTTCACAGGGACGGTATGGCTACACCTTC. Protein product: CASSSQGRYGYTF.

This sequence joins TRBV6-4 and TRBJ1-1; 10 bases are a match to TRBD1. This CDR3 has 14 residues. Germline CDR1 reads MRHNA; CDR2 reads SNTAGT. The ends lost 6 bases at V and 3 bases at J; junction bases unmatched: 4. The CDR3 is CASRPGQGYTEAFF. The CDR3 nucleotides are TGTGCCAGCAGGCCGGGACAGGGGTACACTGAAGCTTTCTTT.

The J gene is TRBJ2-7, the V gene TRBV25-1; maybe TRBD1 (6 bases). The CDR3 consists of 15 residues. Germline lookup yields CDR1 MGHDK and CDR2 SYGVNS. Trimming pared 7 bases from V and 7 bases from J, leaving 23 bases between. CDR3 region: CASTAGAYHQEEQYF. CDR3 nucleotide sequence: TGTGCCAGCACGGCAGGGGCGTACCATCAAGAAGAGCAGTACTTC.

The V and J genes are TRBV2 and TRBJ2-7; TRBD1 matches at 8 bases. After removal of 1 base from V and 0 bases from J, the junction contained 2 bases not matched to a gene. Germline lookup yields CDR1 SNHLY and CDR2 FYNNEI. CDR3 length equals 15 residues. DNA for the CDR3: TGTGCCAGCAGTGAAGGACAGGGGCTCTCCTACGAGCAGTACTTC. The encoded protein is CASSEGQGLSYEQYF.

This chain joins TRBV19 and TRBJ1-1; 7 nucleotides agree with TRBD1. From germline, CDR1 is LNHDA and CDR2 SQIVND (reference sequence). The J segment lost 3 bases and the V segment lost 9 bases, leaving 7 bases of the junction unmatched. The CDR3 has 13 residues. The CDR3 coding sequence is TGTGCCAGCCGAGGGGGACAGCACACTGAAGCTTTCTTT. This sequence encodes CASRGGQHTEAFF.

The chain is built from TRBV18 and TRBJ1-2; 7 nucleotides align to TRBD1. The CDR3 loop spans 16 amino acids. Trimming at V came to 3 bases and at J to 4 bases, leaving 11 bases not matched to a gene. Looked up from germline, CDR1 is KGHSH and CDR2 is LQKENI. This chain's CDR3 is CASSPGGTARTYGYTF. CDR3 nucleotide sequence: TGTGCCAGCTCACCCGGAGGGACAGCCAGGACCTATGGCTACACCTTC. The full variable domain, in which reference TRBV18 and TRBJ1-2 provide the parts outside the CDR3, is NAGVMQNPRHLVRRRGQEARLRCSPMKGHSHVYWYRQLPEEGLKFMVYLQKENIIDESGMPKERFSAEFPKEGPSILRIQQVVRGDSAAYFCASSPGGTARTYGYTFGSGTRLTVV.

The V gene is TRBV6-5, the J gene TRBJ1-2; TRBD1 aligns across 8 bases. The CDR3 runs to 13 residues. Germline trimming cut 2 bases from V and 6 bases from J; bases unmatched to any gene: 2. The germline V gene encodes CDR1 MNHEY and CDR2 SVGAGI. The CDR3 reads CASSYRTGNGYTF. CDR3 nucleotide sequence: TGTGCCAGCAGTTACCGGACAGGGAATGGCTACACCTTC.

This sequence joins TRBV9 and TRBJ2-1, with unresolved D. Germline loops: CDR1 SGDLS, CDR2 YYNGEE. The CDR3 spans 11 residues. Trimming shortened V by 4 bases and J by 10 bases, and 9 bases separated the two germline ends. The CDR3 bases are TGTGCCAGCAGCACCCCCCGGGAGCAGTTCTTC. Its translation: CASSTPREQFF.

This clone was counted only a few times. The chain carries TRBV6-1 and TRBJ2-1, with D uncertain. Germline V gene lookup returns CDR1 MNHNS and CDR2 SASEGT. The CDR3 contains 12 residues. Trimming shortened V by 4 bases and J by 2 bases, and 3 bases separated the two germline ends. The CDR3 sequence is CASSVAYNEQFF. Written as DNA, the CDR3 is TGTGCCAGCAGTGTAGCCTACAATGAGCAGTTCTTC.

The rearrangement uses TRBV7-2 and TRBJ1-1; 7 bases fit TRBD1. The germline CDR1 and CDR2 sequences are SGHTA and FQGNSA. V lost 5 bases to trimming and J lost 2 bases; unmatched junction nucleotides: 17. The CDR3 totals 18 residues. The CDR3 sequence is CASSPRPVTGQANTEAFF. The CDR3 nucleotides are TGTGCCAGCAGCCCACGACCCGTCACCGGACAGGCCAACACTGAAGCTTTCTTT.

V usage is TRBV5-5 and J usage is TRBJ2-3, with TRBD2 identical over 7 bases. This CDR3 comprises 15 residues. Per the germline V gene, CDR1 is SGHKS and CDR2 is YYEKEE (reference sequence). The V gene end was trimmed by 4 bases and the J gene end by 5 bases; junction bases not matched to a gene: 10. The CDR3 reads CASSQYGRSVDTQYF. As DNA, the CDR3 is TGTGCCAGCAGCCAATACGGGAGGTCGGTAGATACGCAGTATTTT.

The V and J genes are TRBV19 and TRBJ2-7, with TRBD1 matching 12 bases. In germline, CDR1 is LNHDA, CDR2 SQIVND (reference sequence). The V gene end was trimmed by 4 bases and the J gene end by 5 bases; junction bases not matched to a gene: 6. This CDR3 is built from 15 residues. CDR3 residues: CASSRLGQGADEQYF. CDR3 bases: TGTGCCAGTAGTAGGCTGGGACAGGGGGCCGACGAGCAGTACTTC. Full variable domain (missing parts from reference TRBV19 and TRBJ2-7): DGGITQSPKYLFRKEGQNVTLSCEQNLNHDAMYWYRQDPGQGLRLIYYSQIVNDFQKGDIAEGYSVSREKKESFPLTVTSAQKNPTAFYLCASSRLGQGADEQYFGPGTRLTVT.